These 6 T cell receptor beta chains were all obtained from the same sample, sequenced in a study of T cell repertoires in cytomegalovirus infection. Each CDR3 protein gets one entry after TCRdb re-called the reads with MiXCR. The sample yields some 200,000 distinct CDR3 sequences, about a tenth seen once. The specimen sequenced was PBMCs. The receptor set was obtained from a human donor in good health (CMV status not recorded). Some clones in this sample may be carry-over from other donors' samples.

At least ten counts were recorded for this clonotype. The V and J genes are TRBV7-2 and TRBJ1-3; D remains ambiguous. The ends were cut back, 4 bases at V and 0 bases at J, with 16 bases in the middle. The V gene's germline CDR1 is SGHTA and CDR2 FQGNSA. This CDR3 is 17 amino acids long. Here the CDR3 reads CASSSSTYSSSGNTIYF. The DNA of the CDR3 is TGTGCCAGCAGCTCTTCGACATACTCGAGCTCTGGAAACACCATATATTTT.

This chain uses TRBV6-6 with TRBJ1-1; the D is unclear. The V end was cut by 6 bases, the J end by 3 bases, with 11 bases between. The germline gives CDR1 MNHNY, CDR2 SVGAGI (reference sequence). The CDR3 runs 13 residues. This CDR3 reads CASSPELDTEAFF. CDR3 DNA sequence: TGTGCCAGCAGCCCTGAACTGGACACTGAAGCTTTCTTT.

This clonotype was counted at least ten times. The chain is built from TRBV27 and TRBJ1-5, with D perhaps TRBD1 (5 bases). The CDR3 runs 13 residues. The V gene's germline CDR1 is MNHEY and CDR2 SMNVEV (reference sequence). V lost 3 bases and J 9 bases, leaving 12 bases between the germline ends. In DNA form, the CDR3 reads TGTGCCAGCAGTTTTCCGGGGGGTGGGCCCCAGCATTTT. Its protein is CASSFPGGGPQHF.

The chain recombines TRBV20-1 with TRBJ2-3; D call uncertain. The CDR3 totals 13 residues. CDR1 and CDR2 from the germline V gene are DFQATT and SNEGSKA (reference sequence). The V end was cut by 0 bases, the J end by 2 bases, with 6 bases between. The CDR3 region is CSARDRFTDTQYF. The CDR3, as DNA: TGCAGTGCTAGAGACCGCTTCACAGATACGCAGTATTTT.

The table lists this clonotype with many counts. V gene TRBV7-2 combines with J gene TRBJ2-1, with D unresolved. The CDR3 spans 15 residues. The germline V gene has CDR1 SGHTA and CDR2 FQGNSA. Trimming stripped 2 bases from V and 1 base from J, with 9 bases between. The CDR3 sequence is CASSLSDGSYNEQFF. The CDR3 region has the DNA TGTGCCAGCAGCTTATCGGACGGTTCCTACAATGAGCAGTTCTTC.

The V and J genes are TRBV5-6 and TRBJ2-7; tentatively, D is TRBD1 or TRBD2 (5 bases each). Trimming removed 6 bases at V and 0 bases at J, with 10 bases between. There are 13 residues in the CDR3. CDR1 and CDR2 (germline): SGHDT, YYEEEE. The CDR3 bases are TGTGCCAGCACCGAGGGGAGCTCCTACGAGCAGTACTTC. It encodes CASTEGSSYEQYF.